These T cell receptor beta chains were read from a single sample in a study of blood T cell repertoires in COVID-19. Only in-frame clones appear in the TCRdb table, and some are missing; sequencing was by immunoSEQ multiplex PCR. The sample includes some 90,000 clones, roughly 89% of them seen just once. Sequenced: peripheral blood. These receptors came from a woman aged 80 or older with active or convalescent COVID-19. The CDR3 runs from the conserved cysteine through the conserved F or W. D genes are given only for firm matches. Some rows mark clone size as missing; the rest say once, few, many or name a class of expanded clone.

CDR3nt,CDR3aa,j_gene,v_gene,d_gene,abundance
TGTGCCAGCAGCCCTAGCTCAGGACAGGGGCAGGGCTACACCTTC,CASSPSSGQGQGYTF,TRBJ1-2,TRBV2,TRBD1,-
TGCAGTGCTCTCACAGATACGCAGTATTTT,CSALTDTQYF,TRBJ2-3,TRBV20-1,-,-
TGTGCCAGCAGCTTGGGCTCCGGTGAGGAAAGGCCGTACTTC,CASSLGSGEERPYF,TRBJ2-7,TRBV5-4,-,-
TGTGCCAGCAGCTTAGCCGGGACAGGGGGCTATCAGCCCCAGCATTTT,CASSLAGTGGYQPQHF,TRBJ1-5,TRBV7-2,TRBD1,few
TGTGCCAGCAGCCCCCCTCGGCGCGGGAGGGCCAAGAAGACCCAGTACTTC,CASSPPRRGRAKKTQYF,TRBJ2-5,TRBV28,TRBD2,-
TGTGCCAGCAGTTACGACAGGGAAGTAATGAACACTGAAGCTTTCTTT,CASSYDREVMNTEAFF,TRBJ1-1,TRBV6-2/TRBV6-3,TRBD1,-
TGTGCCACCAGCAGACCAGGACAGGCGAGCTCTGGGGCCAACGTCCTGACTTTC,CATSRPGQASSGANVLTF,TRBJ2-6,TRBV15,TRBD1,-
TGTGCCAGCAGTTACTCGGGGCGCCGAGACAATGAGCAGTTCTTC,CASSYSGRRDNEQFF,TRBJ2-1,TRBV6-5,-,-
TGTGCCATCAGATTGGGACTAGCGGGAGGGCCGAGATCCTACGAGCAGTACTTC,CAIRLGLAGGPRSYEQYF,TRBJ2-7,TRBV10-3,TRBD2,-
TGTGCCAGCTCACCAGGCGTGGGCTCAAGCTCTGGAAACACCATATATTTT,CASSPGVGSSSGNTIYF,TRBJ1-3,TRBV18,-,once
TGTGCCAGCAGCTTGTCTCTAGCGGACTCCTACAATGAGCAGTTCTTC,CASSLSLADSYNEQFF,TRBJ2-1,TRBV5-4,TRBD2,-
TGCGCCAGCAGCTTGGGCGGTCGGATCGGGCAGTTCTTC,CASSLGGRIGQFF,TRBJ2-1,TRBV5-1,-,-
TGCGCCAGCTCCGACGGGTTTTCCTACAATGAGCAGTTCTTC,CASSDGFSYNEQFF,TRBJ2-1,TRBV5-1,-,-
TGTGCCACCAGTGACCCCGGACTAGCGGGGGGAGATACGCAGTATTTT,CATSDPGLAGGDTQYF,TRBJ2-3,TRBV24-1,TRBD2,-
TGTGCCAGCAGCAAAAGGACAGGGGCTCCAGATACGCAGTATTTT,CASSKRTGAPDTQYF,TRBJ2-3,TRBV28,TRBD1,once
TGTGCCAGTAGTATAGCGGGAGCCACAGATACGCAGTATTTT,CASSIAGATDTQYF,TRBJ2-3,TRBV19,-,-
TGCAGCGCCCGGGGCGGGACAGGGGCCTCTGGGGCCAACGTCCTGACTTTC,CSARGGTGASGANVLTF,TRBJ2-6,TRBV29-1,TRBD1,-
TGTGCCAGCAGCCGAGGACAGGGCCCTAATCAGCCCCAGCATTTT,CASSRGQGPNQPQHF,TRBJ1-5,TRBV5-4,TRBD1,few
TGCAGCGTTGAAGATCGCGGCAGGGAGGCTGAAGCTTTCTTT,CSVEDRGREAEAFF,TRBJ1-1,TRBV29-1,-,-
TGTGCCACTTCCAGGGTTGGGAACACTGAAGCTTTCTTT,CATSRVGNTEAFF,TRBJ1-1,TRBV15,-,-
TGTGCCAGCAGCGTCTTACCGGGACAGGGTATTGGTGGAAACACCATATATTTT,CASSVLPGQGIGGNTIYF,TRBJ1-3,TRBV9,TRBD1,-
TGTGCCAGCAGTGACGGGACAGGGGAATACAATGAGCAGTTCTTC,CASSDGTGEYNEQFF,TRBJ2-1,TRBV6-1,TRBD1,-
TGCAGCGTCGGACAGCTCTACGAGCAGTACTTC,CSVGQLYEQYF,TRBJ2-7,TRBV29-1,-,few
TGTGCCAGCAGTACCACTCGGGGGGGTGAAAAACTGTTTTTT,CASSTTRGGEKLFF,TRBJ1-4,TRBV28,-,-
TGTGCCAGCAGCCGACGACAGGGGACCGAAGCTTTCTTT,CASSRRQGTEAFF,TRBJ1-1,TRBV12-3/TRBV12-4,TRBD1,-
TGTGCCAGCAGGGCGCAGGGGGCCATTGGGACCCAGTACTTC,CASRAQGAIGTQYF,TRBJ2-5,TRBV27,TRBD1,few
TGTGCCAGCTCACCGGCGGGACAGGGCACCCAGTACTTC,CASSPAGQGTQYF,TRBJ2-5,TRBV18,TRBD1,-
TGTGCCAGCAGCTTAAAACTAGCGGGAGGCACAGATACGCAGTATTTT,CASSLKLAGGTDTQYF,TRBJ2-3,TRBV11-3,TRBD2,-
TGTGCCAGCAGCCTAGTGCAGGGAGGGCGGAATGAGCAGTTCTTC,CASSLVQGGRNEQFF,TRBJ2-1,TRBV6-5,TRBD2,-
TGTGCCAGCAGCGTAGATGGGAGGGTGGGAGATACGCAGTATTTT,CASSVDGRVGDTQYF,TRBJ2-3,TRBV9,TRBD2,-
TGTGCCAGCAGCCCAGCGGGGTGGGGTACGCAGTATTTT,CASSPAGWGTQYF,TRBJ2-3,TRBV7-2,TRBD2,-